This T cell receptor (beta chain) was profiled in a study of cytomegalovirus exposure and HLA in healthy donors. The CDR3 spans 13 residues. V gave up 0 bases and J gave up 7 bases, with 8 bases separating them. Germline V gives CDR1 SGHNT, CDR2 YYREEE (reference sequence). This clone was recorded only once. Antigen: not known. Study-wide results and caveats: Cytomegalovirus association was assigned to about 180 TCR beta chains.

PCR used 60 Vbeta primers and 13 Jbeta primers. Method: immunoSEQ multiplex PCR; TCRdb's copy keeps in-frame clones and lacks some. The sample yields approximately 200,000 clones, about 83% seen once. The sample taken for sequencing was PBMCs. The chain employs TRBV5-4 and TRBJ2-4, with TRBD2 as a possible D gene (5 bases). The source is a man aged 40-49 years in good health and CMV-seronegative. Here the CDR3 reads CASSLGGRNIQYF. Written as DNA, the CDR3 is TGTGCCAGCAGCTTGGGAGGGCGGAACATTCAGTACTTC. The complete variable domain, with remaining parts taken from reference TRBV5-4 and TRBJ2-4, reads ETGVTQSPTHLIKTRGQQVTLRCSSQSGHNTVSWYQQALGQGPQFIFQYYREEENGRGNFPPRFSGLQFPNYSSELNVNALELDDSALYLCASSLGGRNIQYFGAGTRLSVL.